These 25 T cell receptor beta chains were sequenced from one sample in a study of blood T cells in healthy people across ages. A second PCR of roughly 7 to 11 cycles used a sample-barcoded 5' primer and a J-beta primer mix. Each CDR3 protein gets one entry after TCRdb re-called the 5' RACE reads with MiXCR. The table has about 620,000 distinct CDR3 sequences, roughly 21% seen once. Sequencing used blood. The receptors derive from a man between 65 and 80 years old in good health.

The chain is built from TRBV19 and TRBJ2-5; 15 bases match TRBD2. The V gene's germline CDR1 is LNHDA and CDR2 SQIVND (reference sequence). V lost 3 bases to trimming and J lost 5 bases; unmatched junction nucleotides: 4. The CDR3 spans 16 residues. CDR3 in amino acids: CASSIGTSGRSETQYF. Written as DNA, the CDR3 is TGTGCCAGTAGTATCGGGACTAGCGGGAGGAGCGAGACCCAGTACTTC. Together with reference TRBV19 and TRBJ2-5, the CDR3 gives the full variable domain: DGGITQSPKYLFRKEGQNVTLSCEQNLNHDAMYWYRQDPGQGLRLIYYSQIVNDFQKGDIAEGYSVSREKKESFPLTVTSAQKNPTAFYLCASSIGTSGRSETQYFGPGTRLLVL.

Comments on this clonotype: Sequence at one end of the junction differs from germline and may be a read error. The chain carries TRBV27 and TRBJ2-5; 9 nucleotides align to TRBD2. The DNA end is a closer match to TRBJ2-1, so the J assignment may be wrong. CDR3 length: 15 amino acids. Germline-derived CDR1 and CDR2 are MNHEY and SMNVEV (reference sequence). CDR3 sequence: CAGRGWREGDNEQFF. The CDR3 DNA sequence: TGTGCCGGCAGAGGGTGGCGGGAGGGAGACAATGAGCAGTTCTTC.

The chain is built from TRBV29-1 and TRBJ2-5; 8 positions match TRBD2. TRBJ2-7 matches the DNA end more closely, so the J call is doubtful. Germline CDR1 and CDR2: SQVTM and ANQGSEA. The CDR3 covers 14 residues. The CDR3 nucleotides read TGCAGCATTCGGACTAGCCGATCCGGTTACGAGCAGTACTTC. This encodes CSIRTSRSGYEQYF.

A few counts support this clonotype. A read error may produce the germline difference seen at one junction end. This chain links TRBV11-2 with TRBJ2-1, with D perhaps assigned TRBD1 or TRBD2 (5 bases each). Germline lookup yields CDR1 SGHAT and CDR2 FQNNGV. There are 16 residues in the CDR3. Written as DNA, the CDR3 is TGTGCCGGCAGCTTCACCGGGACGAAAGTTTACAATGAGCAGTTCTTC. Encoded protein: CAGSFTGTKVYNEQFF.

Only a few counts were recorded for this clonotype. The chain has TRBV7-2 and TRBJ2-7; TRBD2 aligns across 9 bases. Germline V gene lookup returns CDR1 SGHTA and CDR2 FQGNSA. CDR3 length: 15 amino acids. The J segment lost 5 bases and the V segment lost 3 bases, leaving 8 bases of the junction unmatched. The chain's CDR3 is CASSFQAGGFNEQYF. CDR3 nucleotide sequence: TGTGCCAGCAGCTTTCAAGCGGGAGGATTCAACGAGCAGTACTTC.

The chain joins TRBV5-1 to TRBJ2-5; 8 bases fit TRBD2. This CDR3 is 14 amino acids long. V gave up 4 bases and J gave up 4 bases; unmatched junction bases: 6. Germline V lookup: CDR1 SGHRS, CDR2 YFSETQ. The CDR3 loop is CASSPNAGGETQYF. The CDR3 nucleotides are TGCGCCAGCAGCCCGAACGCGGGAGGAGAGACCCAGTACTTC.

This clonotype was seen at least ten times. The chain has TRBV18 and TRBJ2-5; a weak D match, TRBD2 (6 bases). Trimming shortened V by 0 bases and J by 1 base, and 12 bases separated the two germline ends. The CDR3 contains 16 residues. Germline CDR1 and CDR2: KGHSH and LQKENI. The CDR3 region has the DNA TGTGCCAGCTCACCACCGGTTCTAGCGACCCAAGAGACCCAGTACTTC. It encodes CASSPPVLATQETQYF.

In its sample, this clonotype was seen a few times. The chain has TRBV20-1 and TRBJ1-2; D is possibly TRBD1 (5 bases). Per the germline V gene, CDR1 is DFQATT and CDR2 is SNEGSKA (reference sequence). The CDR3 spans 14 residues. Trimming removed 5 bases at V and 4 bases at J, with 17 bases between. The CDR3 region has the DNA TGCAGTGCTCGCCAGCAGGGACCGGCCTATGGCTACACCTTC. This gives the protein CSARQQGPAYGYTF.

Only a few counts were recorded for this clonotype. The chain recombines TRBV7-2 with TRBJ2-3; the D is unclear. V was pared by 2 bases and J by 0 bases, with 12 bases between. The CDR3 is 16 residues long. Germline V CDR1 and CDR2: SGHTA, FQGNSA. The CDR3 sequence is CASSLLADTSTDTQYF. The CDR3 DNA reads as TGTGCCAGCAGCTTATTGGCGGATACTAGCACAGATACGCAGTATTTT.

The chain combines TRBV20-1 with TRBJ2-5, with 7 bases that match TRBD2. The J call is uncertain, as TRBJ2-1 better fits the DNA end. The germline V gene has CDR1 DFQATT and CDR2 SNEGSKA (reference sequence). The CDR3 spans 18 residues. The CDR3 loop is CSARGGSSGGGWYNEQFF. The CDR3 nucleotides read TGCAGTGCGAGGGGAGGGTCTAGCGGAGGAGGGTGGTACAATGAGCAGTTCTTC.

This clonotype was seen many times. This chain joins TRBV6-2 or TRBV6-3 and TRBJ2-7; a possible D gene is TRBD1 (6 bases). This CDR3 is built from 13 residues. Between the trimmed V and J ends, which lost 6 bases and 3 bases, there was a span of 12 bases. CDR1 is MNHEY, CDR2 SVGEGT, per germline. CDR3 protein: CASSRQVSYEQYF. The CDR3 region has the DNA TGTGCCAGCAGCCGACAGGTTAGCTACGAGCAGTACTTC.

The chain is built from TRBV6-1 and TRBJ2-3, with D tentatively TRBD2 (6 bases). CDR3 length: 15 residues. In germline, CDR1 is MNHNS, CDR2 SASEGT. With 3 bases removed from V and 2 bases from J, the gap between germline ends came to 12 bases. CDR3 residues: CASSENSGPTDTQYF. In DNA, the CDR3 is TGTGCCAGCAGTGAGAATAGCGGCCCCACAGATACGCAGTATTTT.

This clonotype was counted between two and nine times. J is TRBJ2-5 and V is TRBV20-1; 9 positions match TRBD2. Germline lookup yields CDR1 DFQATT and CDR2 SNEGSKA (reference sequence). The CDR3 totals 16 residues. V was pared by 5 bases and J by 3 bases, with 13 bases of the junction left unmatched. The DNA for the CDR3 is TGCAGTGCTCGTTCGGCGGGAGGGCCGGAAAAAGAGACCCAGTACTTC. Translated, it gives CSARSAGGPEKETQYF.

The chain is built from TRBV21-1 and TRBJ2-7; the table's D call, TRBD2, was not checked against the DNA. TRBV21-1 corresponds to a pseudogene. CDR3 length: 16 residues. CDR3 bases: TGTGCCAGCAGTCAACTCCCTAGCGGATTATCCTACGAGCAGTACTTC. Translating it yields CASSQLPSGLSYEQYF.

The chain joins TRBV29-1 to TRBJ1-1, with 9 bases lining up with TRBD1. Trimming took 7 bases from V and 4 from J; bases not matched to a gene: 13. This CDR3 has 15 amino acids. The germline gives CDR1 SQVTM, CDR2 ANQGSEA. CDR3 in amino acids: CSGMGQGRRGTEAFF. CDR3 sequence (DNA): TGCAGCGGCATGGGACAGGGACGTCGTGGCACTGAAGCTTTCTTT.

CDR3 residues: CSGPGQGNTEAFF. The CDR3 coding sequence is TGCAGTGGGCCGGGACAGGGGAACACTGAAGCTTTCTTT. The rearrangement joins TRBV20-1 to TRBJ1-1; TRBD1 matches at 9 bases. Germline assignment: CDR1 DFQATT and CDR2 SNEGSKA (reference sequence). Germline trimming cut 7 bases from V and 1 base from J; bases unmatched to any gene: 4. The CDR3 loop spans 13 amino acids.

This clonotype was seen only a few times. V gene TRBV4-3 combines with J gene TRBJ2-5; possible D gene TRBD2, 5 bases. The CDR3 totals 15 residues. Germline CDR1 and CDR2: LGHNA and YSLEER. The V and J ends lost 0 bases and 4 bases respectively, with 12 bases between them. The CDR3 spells CASSQDPMRAETQYF. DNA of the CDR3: TGCGCCAGCAGCCAAGATCCCATGAGGGCAGAGACCCAGTACTTC.

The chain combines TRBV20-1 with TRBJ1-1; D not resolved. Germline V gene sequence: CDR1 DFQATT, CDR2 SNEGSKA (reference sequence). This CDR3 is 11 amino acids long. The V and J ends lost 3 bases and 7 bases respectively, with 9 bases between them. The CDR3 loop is CSASSSLEAFF. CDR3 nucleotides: TGCAGTGCTAGTTCTAGCCTTGAAGCTTTCTTT.

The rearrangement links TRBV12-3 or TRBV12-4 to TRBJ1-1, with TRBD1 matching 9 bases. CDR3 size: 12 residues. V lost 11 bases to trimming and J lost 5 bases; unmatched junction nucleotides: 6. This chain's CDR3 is CAVQGARTEAFF. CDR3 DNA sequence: TGTGCCGTACAGGGGGCGAGGACTGAAGCTTTCTTT.

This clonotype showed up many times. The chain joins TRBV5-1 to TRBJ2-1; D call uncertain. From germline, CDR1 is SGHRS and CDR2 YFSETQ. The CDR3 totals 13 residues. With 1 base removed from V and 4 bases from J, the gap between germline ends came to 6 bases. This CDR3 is CASSLSLYNEQFF. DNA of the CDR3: TGCGCCAGCAGCTTGTCCTTATACAATGAGCAGTTCTTC.

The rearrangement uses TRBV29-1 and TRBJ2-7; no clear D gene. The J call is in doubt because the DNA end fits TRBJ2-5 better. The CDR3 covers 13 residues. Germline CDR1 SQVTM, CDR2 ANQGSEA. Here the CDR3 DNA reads TGCAGCGTTGGGGGTCCCTTCCAAGAGACCCAGTACTTC. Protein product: CSVGGPFQETQYF.

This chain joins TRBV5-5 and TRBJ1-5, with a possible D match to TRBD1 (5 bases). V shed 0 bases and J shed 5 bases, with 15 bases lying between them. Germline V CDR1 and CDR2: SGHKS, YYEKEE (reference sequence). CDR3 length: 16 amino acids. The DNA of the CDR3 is TGTGCCAGCAGCTTGGGGCCTCAGGGTAACTATCAGCCCCAGCATTTT. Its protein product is CASSLGPQGNYQPQHF.

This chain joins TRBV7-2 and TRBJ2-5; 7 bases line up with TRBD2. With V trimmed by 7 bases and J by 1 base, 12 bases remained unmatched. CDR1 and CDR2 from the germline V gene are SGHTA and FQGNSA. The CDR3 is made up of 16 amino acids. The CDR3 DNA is TGTGCCAGCACTCGAGAAGCTAGCGGAGGCCAAGAGACCCAGTACTTC. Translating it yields CASTREASGGQETQYF.

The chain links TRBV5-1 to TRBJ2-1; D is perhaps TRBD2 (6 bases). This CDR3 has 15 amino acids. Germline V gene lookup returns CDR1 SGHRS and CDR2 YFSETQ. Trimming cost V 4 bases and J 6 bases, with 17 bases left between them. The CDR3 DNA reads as TGCGCCAGCAGCCGAGAGGGACTCCTCACCAATGAGCAGTTCTTC. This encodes CASSREGLLTNEQFF.

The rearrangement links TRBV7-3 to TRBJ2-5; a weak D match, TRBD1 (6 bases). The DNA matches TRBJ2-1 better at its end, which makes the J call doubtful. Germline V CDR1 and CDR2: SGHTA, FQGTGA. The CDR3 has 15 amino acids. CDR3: CASSPLGGLYNEQFF. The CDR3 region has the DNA TGTGCCAGCAGCCCCCTTGGGGGCCTATACAATGAGCAGTTCTTC.